A single sample is the source of the 15 T cell receptor delta chains below, sequenced in a study of γδ T cells in repeated Plasmodium falciparum infection (dated by TCRdb to about 2021). The library was generated by multiplex PCR. Reads for this sample came from an Illumina MiSeq. Public reads were reanalyzed in TCRdb with CATT, and rows carrying the same DNA were merged afterwards. This sample comprises approximately 93,000 delta-chain clones, less than 1% of them detected only once. Clones ranked in the top ten supply over 8.5% of the sample. For bulk TCR repertoire analysis, Vgamma9/Vdelta2+ and Vdelta2-negative gammadelta T cell populations were isolated by flow sorting from peripheral blood mononuclear cells. Specimen: gamma-delta T cells from blood. The receptor set was obtained from a pool of human donors (malaria-infected and uninfected, not separated).

This clone came up a few times. A read error is likely here: a far larger clone is one base away. The sample contains more than one DNA sequence encoding this CDR3. V and J are TRDV2 and TRDJ1; 9 nucleotides align to TRDD3. CDR3 length: 20 amino acids. Trimming removed 0 bases from V and 2 bases from J; junction bases left unmatched: 18. Germline CDR1 reads GEAIGNYY; CDR2 reads EKD. CDR3 residues: CACDTFLHWGNPLGTDKLIF. CDR3 nucleotides: TGTGCCTGTGACACCTTCCTACACTGGGGGAACCCCTTGGGGACCGATAAACTCATCTTT.

This clone was seen a handful of times. TCRdb attributes to this sequence the protein of a much larger clone, which differs from the DNA translation at residue 7; a read error is likely, and the protein displayed is translated from the DNA. This chain joins TRDV2 and TRDJ1; 11 bases map to TRDD3. TCRdb leaves out the J gene; it was filled in here by matching the DNA to germline. CDR3 length: 19 residues. The V segment lost 0 bases and the J segment 1 base; nucleotides outside the gene matches: 12. Germline V gene data show CDR1 as GEAIGNYY and CDR2 as EKD. As DNA, the CDR3 is TGTGCCTGTGACACCGAGTCCTGGGGGATACACTTGGGCACCGATAAACTCATCTTT. Its translation: CACDTESWGIHLGTDKLIF.

With respect to this clone: The amino acid sequence in TCRdb belongs to a much larger clone and departs from this DNA's translation at residue 8, likely a sequencing read error; the sequence shown is translated from the DNA. This chain links TRDV2 with TRDJ1; no firm D call. Here the J gene came from matching the DNA to germline, since TCRdb omits it. The V end was cut by 1 base, the J end by 0 bases, with 14 bases between. Germline V gene lookup returns CDR1 GEAIGNYY and CDR2 EKD. CDR3 size: 16 residues. The CDR3 nucleotides are TGTGCCTGTGACACACACGGAAGTATTTACACCGATAAACTCATCTTT. Translation gives CACDTHGSIYTDKLIF.

This clone was detected only a few times. The protein that TCRdb holds for this DNA derives from a much larger clone and differs from the translated DNA at residue 14, which likely indicates a read error; the protein shown here is translated from the DNA. No J gene call was made, and the V gene is TRDV2; the table's D call, TRDD3, has no DNA check behind it. The CDR3 has 15 amino acids. Germline V gene sequence: CDR1 GEAIGNYY, CDR2 EKD. CDR3 amino acids: CACDTGARVTDKLTF. Written as DNA, the CDR3 is TGTGCCTGTGACACGGGGGCTCGAGTCACCGATAAACTCACCTTT.

For this clone: This DNA's translation and the protein TCRdb lists, from a much larger clone, do not match at residue 14, likely due to a read error; the protein shown is translated from the DNA. The chain joins TRDV2 to TRDJ3, with D possibly being TRDD3 (5 bases). This CDR3 contains 16 residues. Germline loops: CDR1 GEAIGNYY, CDR2 EKD. The CDR3 reads CACDPPNAWDTRQTFF. The CDR3 nucleotides are TGTGCCTGTGACCCCCCCAACGCCTGGGACACCCGACAGACGTTTTTC.

Of note for this clone: The protein in TCRdb stems from a much larger clone and differs at residue 18 from this DNA's translation, likely a read error; here the protein is translated from the DNA. Here the V gene is TRDV1, but the J gene went uncalled; no check of the table's D call, TRDD3, against the DNA was made. Per the germline V gene, CDR1 is TSWWSYY and CDR2 is QGS. The CDR3 has 19 residues. CDR3 region: CALGEPSRPYSWYTDKLTF. The CDR3 DNA reads as TGTGCTCTTGGGGAACCGTCCCGCCCGTATTCATGGTACACCGATAAACTCACCTTT.

A note on this clone: TCRdb pairs this DNA with a much larger clone's protein that differs at residues 7 and 9, likely a read error; the protein shown was translated from the DNA. The chain combines TRDV1 with TRDJ1; tentatively, D is TRDD3 (5 bases). Between the trimmed V and J ends, which lost 9 bases and 8 bases, there was a span of 19 bases. The CDR3 covers 13 residues. Germline lookup yields CDR1 TSWWSYY and CDR2 QGS. This chain's CDR3 is CALSSIILEKLIF. The DNA of the CDR3 is TGTGCTCTCTCCTCAATCATACTGGAGAAACTCATCTTT.

The sample holds a few counts of this clone. A read error is the likely source, as a far larger clone sits one nucleotide away. This sample also contains other DNA sequences that code for the same CDR3. This chain connects TRDV1 to TRDJ1; 8 bases line up with TRDD3. Germline lookup yields CDR1 TSWWSYY and CDR2 QGS. CDR3 size: 20 residues. CDR3 region: CALGELPGAAGGRYTDKLIF. For the CDR3, the DNA is TGTGCTCTTGGGGAACTCCCCGGGGCCGCTGGGGGACGATACACCGATAAGCTCATCTTT.

This clone was seen a few times. A read error is likely here: a far larger clone is one base away. Different DNA sequences within this sample yield the same CDR3. This chain uses TRDV1 with TRDJ1, with 11 bases aligning to TRDD3. Unmatched junction bases numbered 18, after V lost 0 bases and J lost 0 bases. Germline V gene sequence: CDR1 TSWWSYY, CDR2 QGS. The length of the CDR3 is 22 residues. CDR3 sequence reads: CALGELRPILGDTRTNTDKLIF. As DNA, the CDR3 is TGTGCTCTTGGGGAACTAAGGCCCATTCTGGGGGATACCCGTACTAACACCGATAAACTCATCTTT.

On this clone: The TCRdb protein, from a much larger clone, departs from this DNA's translation at residue 6, likely by read error; the protein shown derives from the DNA. The V call is TRDV1, the J call TRDJ1, with 10 bases matching TRDD3. Because TCRdb records no J gene, it was assigned here through a match of the DNA to germline. The germline CDR1 and CDR2 sequences are TSWWSYY and QGS. CDR3 length: 23 residues. Losses at the gene ends were 4 bases for V and 1 base for J; bases not matched to a gene: 27. The CDR3 region is CALGVPPGPRKPTGGLFTDKLIF. The CDR3 bases are TGTGCTCTTGGGGTCCCACCGGGTCCACGTAAACCCACTGGGGGATTATTCACCGATAAACTCATCTTT.

This clone was recorded a few times. The TCRdb record carries a much larger clone's protein, which differs from this DNA's translation at residue 4; a read error is the likely cause, and the protein listed here is the DNA translation. The rearrangement uses TRDV2 and TRDJ1; 7 bases align to TRDD3. Assignment of the J gene here rests on matching the DNA to germline, because TCRdb gives none. V lost 5 bases and J lost 0; bases outside the gene matches: 17. The CDR3 has 18 residues. The germline CDR1 and CDR2 sequences are GEAIGNYY and EKD. Written as DNA, the CDR3 is TGTGCCTGTGGCACTCTTGTACTGGGGCCCCGGGACACCGATAAACTCATCTTT. This sequence encodes CACGTLVLGPRDTDKLIF.

This clone was found a few times. This DNA translates differently at residue 11 from the TCRdb protein, which is that of a much larger clone; a read error is likely, and the protein shown is the DNA's own translation. This rearrangement joins TRDV1 to TRDJ1, with a weak D call TRDD3 (6 bases). TCRdb supplies no J gene; here it was assigned by aligning the nucleotide sequence to germline. Germline V gene sequence: CDR1 TSWWSYY, CDR2 QGS. V lost 2 bases, J lost 1 base, and 20 bases lay in between. The CDR3 contains 18 residues. The CDR3 DNA is TGTGCTCTTGGGGAAACCTTCGCACGGGGGACACTCACCGATAAACTCATCTTT. This translates into CALGETFARGTLTDKLIF.

Turning to this clone: This likely reflects a read error, since a far larger clone is one base away. In the same sample, other DNA sequences code for this CDR3. V and J are TRDV2 and TRDJ1, with 7 nucleotides matching TRDD3. The J gene is not listed in TCRdb, so it was assigned here from a DNA match to germline. The CDR3 has 18 residues. Germline values: CDR1 GEAIGNYY, CDR2 EKD. V shed 1 base, J shed 5 bases, and the junction held 18 bases outside the gene matches. The CDR3 loop is CACDTLESLGGLTDKLIF. CDR3 bases: TGTGCCTGTGACACGCTAGAGTCGCTGGGGGGATTGACTGATAAACTCATCTTT.

This clone was counted a few times. The TCRdb record carries a much larger clone's protein, which differs from this DNA's translation at residue 10; a read error is the likely cause, and the protein listed here is the DNA translation. This chain links TRDV2 with TRDJ1, with D perhaps TRDD3 (6 bases). TCRdb supplies no J gene; here it was assigned by aligning the nucleotide sequence to germline. The CDR3 extends over 16 amino acids. Germline loops: CDR1 GEAIGNYY, CDR2 EKD. V was clipped by 0 bases and J by 1 base, with 14 bases between them. The CDR3 region is CACDTVGVGGTDKLIF. The CDR3 bases are TGTGCCTGTGACACCGTAGGGGTGGGGGGCACCGATAAACTCATCTTT.

Turning to this clone: A far larger clone is one base from this, pointing to a likely read error. In the same sample, other DNA sequences code for this CDR3. The chain links TRDV2 to TRDJ1; TRDD3 matches at 10 bases. TCRdb leaves out the J gene; it was filled in here by matching the DNA to germline. There are 25 residues in the CDR3. Germline V lookup: CDR1 GEAIGNYY, CDR2 EKD. For the CDR3, the DNA is TGCGCCTGTGACACCGGGGTTATTACCTTCCCCTTACCCTTGAGGGGGATACGAACTACCGATAAACTCATCTTT. This gives the protein CACDTGVITFPLPLRGIRTTDKLIF.